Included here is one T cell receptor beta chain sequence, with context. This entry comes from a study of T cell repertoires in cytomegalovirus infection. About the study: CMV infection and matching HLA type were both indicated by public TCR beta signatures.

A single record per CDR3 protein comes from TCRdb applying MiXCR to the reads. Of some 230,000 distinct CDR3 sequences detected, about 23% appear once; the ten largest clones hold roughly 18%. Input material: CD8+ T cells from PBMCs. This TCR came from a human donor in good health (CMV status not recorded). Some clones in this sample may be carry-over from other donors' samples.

For the CDR3, the DNA is TGTGCCAGCAGTGCCGGGACAGATATCTACGAGCAGTACTTC. Protein: CASSAGTDIYEQYF. The chain combines TRBV27 with TRBJ2-7; 7 bases are a match to TRBD1. Trimming cost V 5 bases and J 3 bases; bases outside gene matches: 7. The CDR3 is 14 residues long. Germline V gene lookup returns CDR1 MNHEY and CDR2 SMNVEV (reference sequence).